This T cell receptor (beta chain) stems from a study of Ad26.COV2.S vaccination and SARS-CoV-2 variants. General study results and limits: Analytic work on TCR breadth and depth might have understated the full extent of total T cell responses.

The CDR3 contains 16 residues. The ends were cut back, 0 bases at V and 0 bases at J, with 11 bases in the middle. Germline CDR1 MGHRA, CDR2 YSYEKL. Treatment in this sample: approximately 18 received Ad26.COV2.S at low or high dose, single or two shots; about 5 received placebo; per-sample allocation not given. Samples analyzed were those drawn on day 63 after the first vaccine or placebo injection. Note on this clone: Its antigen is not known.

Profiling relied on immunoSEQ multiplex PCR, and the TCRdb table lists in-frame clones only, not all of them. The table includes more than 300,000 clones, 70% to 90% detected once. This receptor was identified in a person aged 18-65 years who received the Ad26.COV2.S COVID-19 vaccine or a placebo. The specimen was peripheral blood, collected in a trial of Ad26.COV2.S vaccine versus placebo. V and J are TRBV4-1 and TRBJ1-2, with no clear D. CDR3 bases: TGCGCCAGCAGCCAAGATTGGGAAGGAGCTAACTATGGCTACACCTTC. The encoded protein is CASSQDWEGANYGYTF.